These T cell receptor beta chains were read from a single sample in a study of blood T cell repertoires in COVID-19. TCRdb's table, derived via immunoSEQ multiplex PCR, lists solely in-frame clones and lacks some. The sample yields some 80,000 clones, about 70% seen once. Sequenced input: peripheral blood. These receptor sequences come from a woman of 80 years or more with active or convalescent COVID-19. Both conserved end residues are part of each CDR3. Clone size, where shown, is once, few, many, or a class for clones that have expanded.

CASSPPQGGEAFF | . | TRBJ1-1 | TRBV28
CASSFREADEQYF | . | TRBJ2-7 | TRBV7-6
CASSTLAERTEAFF | . | TRBJ1-1 | TRBV6-6
CASSPPLAGTDTQYF | . | TRBJ2-3 | TRBV18
CASSVRRAGTEAFF | . | TRBJ1-1 | TRBV7-9
CASSSRLAGGEQYF | . | TRBJ2-7 | TRBV28
CASSTSGLNSYEQYF | . | TRBJ2-7 | TRBV10-2
CASSQEAPGVHNEQFF | . | TRBJ2-1 | TRBV3-1/TRBV3-2
CASSSSYDYGYTF | . | TRBJ1-2 | TRBV6-2/TRBV6-3
CASSEHSWGGEDTEAFF | . | TRBJ1-1 | TRBV25-1
CASSVASFNEQFF | few | TRBJ2-1 | TRBV9
CASSRWGLNEQFF | . | TRBJ2-1 | TRBV5-4
CASSRGRTRKGETQYF | once | TRBJ2-5 | TRBV3-1/TRBV3-2
CASSLRGHEQYF | . | TRBJ2-7 | TRBV5-6
CASSLGHNYGYTF | many | TRBJ1-2 | TRBV6-2/TRBV6-3
CASSQVEGTDTQYF | few | TRBJ2-3 | TRBV4-3
CATSRGGTNTGELFF | . | TRBJ2-2 | TRBV15
CASSPMTGGNTEAFF | once | TRBJ1-1 | TRBV5-1
CASSLRGRRDREDYGYTF | . | TRBJ1-2 | TRBV7-9
CASRASGTPTQYF | . | TRBJ2-5 | TRBV19
CASSFGDSLYGYTF | large | TRBJ1-2 | TRBV7-9
CAIRKELIMNTEAFF | . | TRBJ1-1 | TRBV10-3
CASSPFPGLAEGGGELFF | . | TRBJ2-2 | TRBV4-1
CASRTTGGNQPQHF | . | TRBJ1-5 | TRBV2
CASSQGSGPSDGQFF | . | TRBJ2-1 | TRBV4-3
CASSLGGQSTDTQYF | . | TRBJ2-3 | TRBV7-2
CASSLMGQASTDTQYF | once | TRBJ2-3 | TRBV7-9
CASSQEGGRGSINEKLFF | . | TRBJ1-4 | TRBV4-3
CASSAGVLSGANVLTF | . | TRBJ2-6 | TRBV7-9
CASSPVRVSSNQPQHF | . | TRBJ1-5 | TRBV19
CASRRPGQGNTEAFF | . | TRBJ1-1 | TRBV6-5
CASSPPGGADTQYF | . | TRBJ2-3 | TRBV3-1/TRBV3-2
CASSGQGRSSYEQYF | . | TRBJ2-7 | TRBV19
CASSLDAAGYEQYF | . | TRBJ2-7 | TRBV11-2
CASGQLNTGELFF | . | TRBJ2-2 | TRBV19
CASSLQDLGGYTF | . | TRBJ1-2 | TRBV7-9
CASSQVVAGGAEQFF | . | TRBJ2-1 | TRBV3-1/TRBV3-2
CASSFDRNEQYF | . | TRBJ2-7 | TRBV12-3/TRBV12-4
CASSLEGAGETQYF | . | TRBJ2-5 | TRBV7-9
CASSRETTGDGYTF | few | TRBJ1-2 | TRBV7-9
CASRDRAWGSSGNTIYF | . | TRBJ1-3 | TRBV19
CAISDSLPTSGDSYEQYF | . | TRBJ2-7 | TRBV10-3
CASSRSGTGGSSYNEQFF | . | TRBJ2-1 | TRBV4-3
CASRTRGTSTDTQYF | . | TRBJ2-3 | TRBV28
CASSPIQGTQPQHF | . | TRBJ1-5 | TRBV18
CASSSLPETQYF | . | TRBJ2-5 | TRBV7-2
CASSRLEDNEQFF | many | TRBJ2-1 | TRBV7-9
CASSYNPTGNNNQPQHF | few | TRBJ1-5 | TRBV11-3
CASLNRGFDEQYF | . | TRBJ2-7 | TRBV12-3/TRBV12-4
CASSRTLYQETQYF | many | TRBJ2-5 | TRBV27
CASSKKRSREGYGYTF | . | TRBJ1-2 | TRBV21-1
CASSRNYREGAEAFF | . | TRBJ1-1 | TRBV5-5
CASSSITGVNEQYF | . | TRBJ2-7 | TRBV5-5
CSVTTANTEAFF | . | TRBJ1-1 | TRBV29-1
CASSWGTGGGNYGYTF | . | TRBJ1-2 | TRBV5-4
CASSLESGAGGYTF | . | TRBJ1-2 | TRBV5-1
CSAHDTYEQYF | few | TRBJ2-7 | TRBV20-1
CASSQGDQETQYF | few | TRBJ2-5 | TRBV19
CASSSGVLKAGELFF | . | TRBJ2-2 | TRBV6-9